This T cell receptor (beta chain) appears in the sequencing data of a study of T cell repertoires in cytomegalovirus infection. Study-wide context: Signatures in public TCR beta sequences pointed to both CMV infection and matching HLA type.

This clonotype was counted ten times or more. The antigen is unknown. The ends were cut back, 3 bases at V and 0 bases at J, with 18 bases in the middle. The germline V gene has CDR1 SEHNR and CDR2 FQNEAQ (reference sequence). The CDR3 loop spans 18 amino acids. Study-wide results and caveats: Predominance within the ex vivo response was attributable to HLA-C-restricted CMV-specific TCR beta clonotypes. Based on cumulative public TCR beta family frequency, carriers of CMV plus the relevant HLA were identified.

TCRdb independently ran MiXCR on the reads; one entry per CDR3 protein. The top ten hold about 6% of the sample, which has about 210,000 distinct CDR3 sequences, approximately 6.7% seen once. V is TRBV7-9 and J is TRBJ2-1; TRBD2 is a possible D gene (7 bases). The sequenced sample was PBMCs. The origin of this receptor is a human donor in good health (CMV status not recorded). Some clones in this sample may be carry-over from other donors' samples. CDR3 loop: CASSFKRGGPSSYNEQFF. DNA of the CDR3: TGTGCCAGCAGCTTTAAGAGGGGGGGCCCCTCCTCCTACAATGAGCAGTTCTTC. The entire variable domain, with the rest obtained from reference TRBV7-9 and TRBJ2-1, is as follows: DTGVSQNPRHKITKRGQNVTFRCDPISEHNRLYWYRQTLGQGPEFLTYFQNEAQLEKSRLLSDRFSAERPKGSFSTLEIQRTEQGDSAMYLCASSFKRGGPSSYNEQFFGPGTRLTVL.